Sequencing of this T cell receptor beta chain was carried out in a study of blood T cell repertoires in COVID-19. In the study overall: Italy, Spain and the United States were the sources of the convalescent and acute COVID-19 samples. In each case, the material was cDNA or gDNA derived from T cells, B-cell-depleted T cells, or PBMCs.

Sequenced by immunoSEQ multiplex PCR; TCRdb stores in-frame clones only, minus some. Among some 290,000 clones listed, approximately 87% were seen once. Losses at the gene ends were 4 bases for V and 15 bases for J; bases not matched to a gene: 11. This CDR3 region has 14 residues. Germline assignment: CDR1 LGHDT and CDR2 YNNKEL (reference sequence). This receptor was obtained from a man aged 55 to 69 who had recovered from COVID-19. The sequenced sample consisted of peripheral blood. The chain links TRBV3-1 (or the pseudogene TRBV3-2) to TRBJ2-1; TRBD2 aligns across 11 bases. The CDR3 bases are TGTGCCAGCAGCCCCACTATCCTAGCGGGGGGTCGGTTCTTC. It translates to CASSPTILAGGRFF.